Listed here is a single TCR beta chain. The target antigen is unknown. This record comes from a study of OX40 agonist ivuxolimab in advanced cancers. Sequencing used immunoSEQ multiplex PCR; TCRdb keeps in-frame clones, though not all of them. The sample has about 52,000 clones, 86% seen once. Germline lookup yields CDR1 LNHDA and CDR2 SQIVND (reference sequence). CDR3 length: 15 amino acids. Trimming took off 2 bases at V and 2 bases at J, with 10 bases between the two ends. Study-level findings and limits: Clonal expansion was seen in CD4+ and CD8+ blood T cells by week 6 at 0.1 to 3.0 mg/kg.

The chain is built from TRBV19 and TRBJ1-5; a possible D gene is TRBD1 (5 bases). This receptor was identified in an adult with an advanced solid tumor such as melanoma, head and neck, liver or kidney cancer. The source was CD4+ or CD8+ T cells sorted from blood, collected in a trial of the OX40 agonist ivuxolimab. The CDR3 sequence is CASSIMLGGNQPQHF. CDR3 DNA: TGTGCCAGTAGTATAATGCTAGGGGGCAATCAGCCCCAGCATTTT.